Listed here are 30 T cell receptor beta chains from one sample, sequenced in a study of blood T cell repertoires in COVID-19. The data were produced by immunoSEQ multiplex PCR, yet TCRdb's version contains in-frame clones alone and is incomplete. The data contain 150,000 to 200,000 clones, roughly 90% of them singletons. Sequencing used peripheral blood. These receptors were obtained from a man aged 25 to 40 with COVID-19, enrolled during active disease.

The rearrangement joins TRBV7-9 to TRBJ2-1, with 7 bases aligning to TRBD1. Germline V gives CDR1 SEHNR, CDR2 FQNEAQ (reference sequence). Unmatched junction bases numbered 0, after V lost 4 bases and J lost 3 bases. This CDR3 is 13 amino acids long. The CDR3 here is CASSWDSYNEQFF. The DNA of the CDR3 is TGTGCCAGCAGCTGGGACAGCTACAATGAGCAGTTCTTC.

The chain couples TRBV7-2 to TRBJ2-3; 10 bases match TRBD2. The CDR3 is 18 amino acids. Trimming at V came to 2 bases and at J to 3 bases, leaving 11 bases not matched to a gene. CDR1 is SGHTA, CDR2 FQGNSA, per germline. The DNA for the CDR3 is TGTGCCAGCAGCTTAAAGCGGGGGGGCGTCGATAGGACAGATACGCAGTATTTT. Protein product: CASSLKRGGVDRTDTQYF.

This clone was observed a few times. The chain combines TRBV9 with TRBJ2-1; D remains ambiguous. The CDR3 has 18 residues. Germline V lookup: CDR1 SGDLS, CDR2 YYNGEE. Trimming removed 0 bases from V and 6 bases from J, with 22 bases in between. The chain's CDR3 is CASSVESLWLEVANEQFF. The CDR3 nucleotides are TGTGCCAGCAGCGTAGAATCTCTTTGGCTCGAGGTCGCCAATGAGCAGTTCTTC.

The chain joins TRBV7-2 to TRBJ1-2; TRBD1 aligns across 7 bases. The CDR3 spans 15 residues. Unmatched junction bases numbered 6, after V lost 5 bases and J lost 0 bases. Germline loops: CDR1 SGHTA, CDR2 FQGNSA. The CDR3 sequence: CASSTYRGANYGYTF. Here the CDR3 DNA reads TGTGCCAGCAGCACATACAGGGGAGCTAACTATGGCTACACCTTC.

The chain recombines TRBV4-2 with TRBJ2-7; 9 nucleotides line up with TRBD2. The CDR3 has 14 amino acids. V lost 7 bases, J lost 6 bases, and 10 bases stayed unmatched. Germline loops: CDR1 LGHNA, CDR2 YNFKEQ. This CDR3 is CASMLAHSGGEQYF. CDR3 sequence (DNA): TGTGCCAGCATGCTCGCTCATAGCGGGGGCGAGCAGTACTTC.

V and J are TRBV12-3 or TRBV12-4 and TRBJ2-1; weak D call: TRBD2 (5 bases). Trimming took off 7 bases at V and 4 bases at J, with 8 bases between the two ends. CDR3 length equals 12 residues. CDR3 amino acids: CASNSGYNEQFF. Written as DNA, the CDR3 is TGTGCCAGCAACTCGGGGTACAATGAGCAGTTCTTC.

A remark on this clone: Germline is not matched at one junction end, which may reflect a read error. J is TRBJ2-7 and V is TRBV6-2 or TRBV6-3; the D gene is possibly TRBD1 (6 bases). CDR3 size: 12 residues. Germline-derived CDR1 and CDR2 are MNHEY and SVGEGT. The CDR3 DNA is TGTGCCAGCAGTTACTATCAACAGGGTCCGGACTTC. Translating it yields CASSYYQQGPDF.

V gene TRBV27 combines with J gene TRBJ1-1; 7 bases agree with TRBD1. Germline CDR1 is MNHEY and CDR2 is SMNVEV (reference sequence). The CDR3 contains 14 residues. V lost 5 bases and J lost 0; bases outside the gene matches: 3. The CDR3 nucleotides are TGTGCCAGCAGTGAAGGACAGGTGAACACTGAAGCTTTCTTT. This sequence encodes CASSEGQVNTEAFF.

The rearrangement uses TRBV5-1 and TRBJ1-1; D is perhaps TRBD1 (6 bases). The length of the CDR3 is 14 residues. V gave up 4 bases and J gave up 7 bases, with 17 bases separating them. Per the germline V gene, CDR1 is SGHRS and CDR2 is YFSETQ. The CDR3 loop reads CASSRTVAGGEAFF. The CDR3, as DNA: TGCGCCAGCAGCCGGACAGTCGCCGGCGGTGAAGCTTTCTTT.

V gene TRBV5-1 combines with J gene TRBJ1-5; 9 bases line up with TRBD1. The CDR3 extends over 16 amino acids. V dropped 0 bases and J dropped 1; count of bases not matched to a gene: 2. CDR1 SGHRS and CDR2 YFSETQ come from the germline V gene. The CDR3 sequence is CASSLAGQGSNQPQHF. DNA for the CDR3: TGCGCCAGCAGCTTGGCCGGACAGGGGAGCAATCAGCCCCAGCATTTT.

This chain links TRBV28 with TRBJ2-2; TRBD1 matches at 9 bases. From germline, CDR1 is MDHEN and CDR2 SYDVKM. Unmatched junction bases numbered 17, after V lost 5 bases and J lost 4 bases. This CDR3 is built from 19 residues. The CDR3 region is CASSPGQGFGRLGTGELFF. The CDR3 coding sequence is TGTGCCAGCAGTCCGGGACAGGGCTTCGGGAGGTTGGGCACCGGGGAGCTGTTTTTT.

The chain joins TRBV7-3 to TRBJ2-2; 9 nucleotides match TRBD1. Germline values: CDR1 SGHTA, CDR2 FQGTGA. The ends lost 3 bases at V and 6 bases at J; junction bases unmatched: 5. This CDR3 is built from 15 residues. The CDR3 protein is CASSFRQGVAGELFF. The CDR3 region has the DNA TGTGCCAGCAGCTTCCGACAGGGGGTAGCCGGGGAGCTGTTTTTT.

The V call is TRBV6-6, the J call TRBJ1-1; D ambiguous. Germline values: CDR1 MNHNY, CDR2 SVGAGI (reference sequence). This CDR3 is 12 amino acids long. Trimming shortened V by 4 bases and J by 5 bases, and 8 bases separated the two germline ends. DNA of the CDR3: TGTGCCAGCAGTTCACAGATTACTGAAGCTTTCTTT. Translated, it gives CASSSQITEAFF.

This rearrangement joins TRBV7-2 to TRBJ1-2; the D is unclear. Per the germline V gene, CDR1 is SGHTA and CDR2 is FQGNSA. Trimming cost V 3 bases and J 9 bases, with 14 bases left between them. The CDR3 spans 13 residues. The CDR3 here is CASSFDMAGSYTF. The CDR3 bases are TGTGCCAGCAGCTTCGACATGGCTGGTAGCTACACCTTC.

This clone was counted only a few times. The chain links TRBV6-2 or TRBV6-3 to TRBJ1-1; D remains unclear. Looked up from germline, CDR1 is MNHEY and CDR2 is SVGEGT. The CDR3 length is 13 residues. The ends were cut back, 6 bases at V and 7 bases at J, with 15 bases in the middle. CDR3 bases: TGTGCCAGCAGCACGGCGGAATATTATGAAGCTTTCTTT. Its protein product is CASSTAEYYEAFF.

The gene calls are TRBV2 and TRBJ2-7, with D maybe TRBD1 (6 bases). The V gene's germline CDR1 is SNHLY and CDR2 FYNNEI. V was trimmed by 6 bases and J by 0 bases, leaving 12 bases between them. The CDR3 sequence is 14 residues long. The CDR3 nucleotides are TGTGCCAGCAGACCGGACAGATCCTCCTACGAGCAGTACTTC. As protein: CASRPDRSSYEQYF.

The chain employs TRBV19 and TRBJ1-5, with D possibly being TRBD1 (5 bases). The CDR3 is 13 amino acids. Germline CDR1 and CDR2: LNHDA and SQIVND (reference sequence). Trimming took off 7 bases at V and 6 bases at J, with 13 bases between the two ends. CDR3 in amino acids: CASIPGGGQPQHF. CDR3 in DNA: TGTGCCAGTATTCCGGGGGGGGGTCAGCCCCAGCATTTT.

The rearrangement uses TRBV6-6 and TRBJ2-1; 7 bases are shared with TRBD2. There are 14 residues in the CDR3. Germline V CDR1 and CDR2: MNHNY, SVGAGI (reference sequence). J gave up 15 bases and V 5 bases, and 16 bases lay outside the gene matches. DNA of the CDR3: TGTGCCAGCAGTCGAACCAACCTAGCGGCTCATCCGTTCTTC. This codes for CASSRTNLAAHPFF.

The V gene is TRBV27, the J gene TRBJ1-1; D remains unclear. V gave up 8 bases and J gave up 1 base, with 11 bases separating them. CDR1 and CDR2 from the germline V gene are MNHEY and SMNVEV (reference sequence). This CDR3 comprises 13 residues. CDR3 in DNA: TGTGCCAGCTCGCGGCTGGGGAACACTGAAGCTTTCTTT. Its protein is CASSRLGNTEAFF.

The chain joins TRBV4-2 to TRBJ2-3; tentatively, D is TRBD1 (6 bases). V was cut by 1 base and J by 9 bases, with 14 bases left in between. Germline V gene data show CDR1 as LGHNA and CDR2 as YNFKEQ. CDR3 length: 14 residues. CDR3 in amino acids: CASSQANTGYTQYF. The CDR3 DNA sequence: TGTGCCAGCAGCCAAGCCAATACAGGGTACACGCAGTATTTT.

J is TRBJ2-3 and V is TRBV6-2 or TRBV6-3, with 7 bases that match TRBD2. Unmatched junction bases numbered 17, after V lost 6 bases and J lost 5 bases. Looked up from germline, CDR1 is MNHEY and CDR2 is SVGEGT. The length of the CDR3 is 17 residues. In DNA form, the CDR3 reads TGTGCCAGCAGCCAAACCCGTCAGCGGGGAGGAAGAGATACGCAGTATTTT. This gives the protein CASSQTRQRGGRDTQYF.

This clone was observed once. The V and J genes are TRBV7-2 and TRBJ1-5, with TRBD1 identical over 8 bases. Looked up from germline, CDR1 is SGHTA and CDR2 is FQGNSA. The CDR3 covers 15 residues. V dropped 4 bases and J dropped 2; count of bases not matched to a gene: 4. The CDR3 nucleotides read TGTGCCAGCAGCTCCGGACAGGGACGCAATCAGCCCCAGCATTTT. This gives the protein CASSSGQGRNQPQHF. The full variable domain, with the rest looked up from reference TRBV7-2 and TRBJ1-5, is GAGVSQSPSNKVTEKGKDVELRCDPISGHTALYWYRQSLGQGLEFLIYFQGNSAPDKSGLPSDRFSAERTGGSVSTLTIQRTQQEDSAVYLCASSSGQGRNQPQHFGDGTRLSIL.

CDR3 sequence (DNA): TGTGCCAGTAGTCGCAGGGGCGGACTAGCGGGAGGGCCGTCCTACAATGAGCAGTTCTTC. It is translated as CASSRRGGLAGGPSYNEQFF. The J gene is TRBJ2-1, the V gene TRBV19; 15 bases match TRBD2. Germline-derived CDR1 and CDR2 are LNHDA and SQIVND (reference sequence). The CDR3 consists of 20 residues. V gave up 5 bases and J gave up 1 base; unmatched junction bases: 12. The complete variable domain, with remaining parts taken from reference TRBV19 and TRBJ2-1, reads DGGITQSPKYLFRKEGQNVTLSCEQNLNHDAMYWYRQDPGQGLRLIYYSQIVNDFQKGDIAEGYSVSREKKESFPLTVTSAQKNPTAFYLCASSRRGGLAGGPSYNEQFFGPGTRLTVL.

Here the CDR3 DNA reads TGTGCCAGCAGCTTAGCGAACGGGAGGAGAATAGAGCAGTTCTTC. It is translated as CASSLANGRRIEQFF. J is TRBJ2-1 and V is TRBV7-9; TRBD2 matches 7 bases. Germline CDR1 and CDR2: SEHNR and FQNEAQ (reference sequence). The CDR3 runs 15 residues. Losses at the gene ends were 0 bases for V and 10 bases for J; bases not matched to a gene: 9.

This clone was observed once. The chain carries TRBV5-1 and TRBJ2-1; possibly TRBD1 for D (8 bases). The CDR3 has 15 amino acids. Trimming left V 0 bases short and J 6 bases short, with 13 bases between. Per germline, CDR1 SGHRS and CDR2 YFSETQ. As DNA, the CDR3 is TGCGCCAGCAGCTTGGACAGGGGGGGATCCAATGAGCAGTTCTTC. It is translated as CASSLDRGGSNEQFF.

The rearrangement links TRBV6-2 or TRBV6-3 to TRBJ2-1; D is possibly TRBD1 (5 bases). The CDR3 is 16 amino acids. Germline V gene sequence: CDR1 MNHEY, CDR2 SVGEGT. Trimming cost V 2 bases and J 2 bases, with 13 bases left between them. CDR3 in amino acids: CASSYSGHLAYNEQFF. The CDR3 DNA reads TGTGCCAGCAGTTACAGTGGACACCTCGCCTACAATGAGCAGTTCTTC.

This clone appeared once. The CDR3 is CASSYQAGLNNEQFF. As DNA, the CDR3 is TGCGCCAGCAGCTATCAGGCGGGGCTGAACAATGAGCAGTTCTTC. This sequence joins TRBV4-1 and TRBJ2-1, with D tentatively TRBD2 (6 bases). The CDR3 runs 15 residues. Germline lookup yields CDR1 MGHRA and CDR2 YSYEKL. V lost 5 bases to trimming and J lost 5 bases, with 16 bases between them.

The chain carries TRBV27 and TRBJ1-2; D remains ambiguous. The germline gives CDR1 MNHEY, CDR2 SMNVEV (reference sequence). V lost 6 bases to trimming and J lost 3 bases, with 23 bases between them. This CDR3 has 17 amino acids. The CDR3 reads CASSNFPKTHTDYGYTF. The CDR3 DNA reads TGTGCCAGCAGCAACTTCCCAAAGACTCACACCGACTATGGCTACACCTTC.

The chain employs TRBV7-2 and TRBJ2-1; 7 nucleotides align to TRBD1. Germline CDR1 and CDR2: SGHTA and FQGNSA. The V segment lost 2 bases and the J segment 15 bases; nucleotides outside the gene matches: 7. CDR3 length: 12 amino acids. The CDR3 nucleotides are TGTGCCAGCAGCTTAAGACAGGGTCGGGGGTTCTTC. It encodes CASSLRQGRGFF.

The rearrangement links TRBV4-2 to TRBJ2-7; 7 nucleotides agree with TRBD2. Germline values: CDR1 LGHNA, CDR2 YNFKEQ. This CDR3 spans 18 amino acids. With V trimmed by 4 bases and J by 3 bases, 18 bases remained unmatched. CDR3 in DNA: TGTGCCAGCAGCCTCCAGACGGGGGTAGGACTAGAGGGCTACGAGCAGTACTTC. Its translation is CASSLQTGVGLEGYEQYF.